This entry lists 21 T cell receptor beta chains sequenced from one sample in a study of T cells in Graves' hyperthyroidism and ophthalmopathy (dated by TCRdb to the late 2010s). Libraries were constructed by multiplex PCR. Instrument used: Illumina HiSeq 2000. TCR beta CDR3 regions were amplified from RNA transcripts. The first round of RT-PCR for the TCR CDR3 was performed with the HTBI primer set and the Qiagen OneStep RT-PCR kit. TCRdb applied fastp at Q25 and MiXCR to the public reads, then kept only in-frame beta chains. Rows matching on CDR3 protein sequence are summarized as one entry with the most common DNA and genes. The sample records approximately 410,000 distinct CDR3 sequences, 12% to 15% of which are singletons. 4% to 6.5% of the sample lies in the top ten. The sequencing sample was made of blood. All receptors derive from a woman younger than 30 with Graves' hyperthyroidism.

The chain has TRBV10-2 and TRBJ2-2, with TRBD1 as a possible D gene (5 bases). CDR1 and CDR2 (germline): WSHSY, SAAADI. The CDR3 has 15 amino acids. The V end was cut by 0 bases, the J end by 5 bases, with 10 bases between. In nucleotides, the CDR3 is TGCGCCAGCAGTGAGTCAAGGGGTCGGACCGGGGAGCTGTTTTTT. Translating gives CASSESRGRTGELFF.

This clonotype was seen repeatedly, ten times or more. The rearrangement uses TRBV28 and TRBJ1-1; no firm D call. Germline assignment: CDR1 MDHEN and CDR2 SYDVKM. Trimming left V 7 bases short and J 0 bases short, with 15 bases between. The CDR3 is made up of 15 amino acids. In DNA form, the CDR3 reads TGTGCCAGCAATTCATACCGGACGGTGAACACTGAAGCTTTCTTT. It codes for CASNSYRTVNTEAFF.

In its sample, this clonotype was seen many times. The CDR3 spells CASSLGGIGYTF. The CDR3 region has the DNA TGTGCCAGCAGTTTAGGGGGTATTGGCTACACCTTC. The chain carries TRBV12-3 or TRBV12-4 and TRBJ1-2; D not certain. V lost 1 base to trimming and J lost 7 bases, with 7 bases between them. The CDR3 covers 12 residues.

This clonotype came up many times. The chain employs TRBV30 and TRBJ2-1; 12 nucleotides line up with TRBD2. Germline V gives CDR1 GTSNPN, CDR2 SVGIG (reference sequence). With V trimmed by 0 bases and J by 5 bases, 5 bases remained unmatched. The CDR3 sequence is 16 residues long. As DNA, the CDR3 is TGTGCCTGGAGTGTACTGCGGACTAGCGGGGACAATGAGCAGTTCTTC. Amino acids: CAWSVLRTSGDNEQFF.

This clonotype came up many times. This rearrangement joins TRBV7-2 to TRBJ1-1; the D is unclear. The CDR3 sequence is 15 residues long. Between the trimmed V and J ends, which lost 5 bases and 0 bases, there was a span of 13 bases. Germline lookup yields CDR1 SGHTA and CDR2 FQGNSA. CDR3 DNA: TGTGCCAGCAGCCCCCAACCAGTGTTGAACACTGAAGCTTTCTTT. Protein sequence: CASSPQPVLNTEAFF.

The V and J genes are TRBV18 and TRBJ1-1; TRBD1 aligns across 8 bases. The germline gives CDR1 KGHSH, CDR2 LQKENI. The CDR3 totals 13 residues. V lost 2 bases and J lost 12; bases outside the gene matches: 8. DNA for the CDR3: TGTGCCAGCTCACCAGAAAGGACAGGGTTTACTTTCTTT. The encoded protein is CASSPERTGFTFF.

This clonotype came up many times. The V call is TRBV2, the J call TRBJ2-5, with D perhaps TRBD1 (6 bases). The germline V gene encodes CDR1 SNHLY and CDR2 FYNNEI. V was cut by 5 bases and J by 1 base, with 14 bases left in between. The CDR3 is 15 residues long. CDR3 residues: CASSTTMDSQETQYF. The CDR3 DNA is TGTGCCAGCAGTACCACGATGGACAGCCAAGAGACCCAGTACTTC.

This clonotype has ten or more counts. This chain links TRBV18 with TRBJ1-2; 8 bases map to TRBD1. V shed 3 bases and J 12 bases; nucleotides not matched to a gene: 3. CDR3 length: 11 residues. CDR1 is KGHSH and CDR2 is LQKENI in the germline V gene. The CDR3 DNA follows: TGTGCCAGCTCACCTGGACAGGGCAACACCTTC. Translating gives CASSPGQGNTF.

This clonotype came up a few times. This rearrangement joins TRBV29-1 to TRBJ2-3, with 7 bases lining up with TRBD1. Looked up from germline, CDR1 is SQVTM and CDR2 is ANQGSEA. J lost 0 bases, V lost 6 bases, and 9 bases had no gene match. The length of the CDR3 is 15 residues. This CDR3 reads CSVDRTGASTDTQYF. The CDR3 DNA reads TGCAGCGTGGACAGGACAGGAGCTAGCACAGATACGCAGTATTTT.

This clonotype showed up many times. The chain combines TRBV20-1 with TRBJ2-7, with 9 bases identical to TRBD2. The germline CDR1 and CDR2 sequences are DFQATT and SNEGSKA (reference sequence). This CDR3 is built from 13 residues. Trimming cost V 2 bases and J 2 bases; bases outside gene matches: 1. The CDR3 is CSARLAGTYEQYF. The CDR3 nucleotides are TGCAGTGCTAGACTAGCGGGAACCTACGAGCAGTACTTC.

This clonotype was seen a handful of times. The chain links TRBV19 to TRBJ1-5; D gene unclear. V was pared by 3 bases and J by 2 bases, with 2 bases between. The germline CDR1 and CDR2 sequences are LNHDA and SQIVND (reference sequence). This CDR3 comprises 12 residues. The CDR3 loop reads CASSMRNQPQHF. The CDR3 nucleotides are TGTGCCAGTAGTATGCGCAATCAGCCCCAGCATTTT. Full variable domain (remainder filled in from reference TRBV19 and TRBJ1-5): DGGITQSPKYLFRKEGQNVTLSCEQNLNHDAMYWYRQDPGQGLRLIYYSQIVNDFQKGDIAEGYSVSREKKESFPLTVTSAQKNPTAFYLCASSMRNQPQHFGDGTRLSIL.

This clonotype was observed at least ten times. Sequence at one end of the junction differs from germline and may be a read error. This chain joins TRBV7-9 and TRBJ2-7; 9 positions match TRBD2. This CDR3 has 13 amino acids. Germline V gene data show CDR1 as SEHNR and CDR2 as FQNEAQ (reference sequence). The CDR3 spells CASTLAGANEQYF. The DNA of the CDR3 is TGTGCCAGCACCTTAGCGGGAGCGAACGAGCAGTACTTC.

This clonotype showed up many times. The rearrangement uses TRBV28 and TRBJ2-2; D may be TRBD1 or TRBD2 (5 bases each). The ends were cut back, 7 bases at V and 0 bases at J, with 15 bases in the middle. The CDR3 is 16 residues long. Germline V gene data show CDR1 as MDHEN and CDR2 as SYDVKM. The CDR3 loop reads CASIGMGRANTGELFF. The CDR3 DNA follows: TGTGCCAGCATTGGCATGGGACGGGCGAACACCGGGGAGCTGTTTTTT.

This clonotype was counted between two and nine times. The rearrangement joins TRBV27 to TRBJ1-1; no reliable D call. V was shortened by 5 bases and J by 3 bases, with 10 bases between the two germline ends. The CDR3 loop spans 13 amino acids. Germline V gene sequence: CDR1 MNHEY, CDR2 SMNVEV (reference sequence). CDR3 amino acids: CASSIRSYTEAFF. The DNA for the CDR3 is TGTGCCAGCAGTATACGATCGTACACTGAAGCTTTCTTT.

The genes are TRBV11-1 and TRBJ2-2; weak D call: TRBD1 (5 bases). V dropped 5 bases and J dropped 6 bases, with 19 bases sitting between them. The CDR3 consists of 16 residues. CDR1 is SGHAT and CDR2 is FQDESV in the germline V gene (reference sequence). The CDR3 DNA is TGTGCCAGCAGCCGGGCTGATAGGGGAAGTCCCGGGGAGCTGTTTTTT. Translation gives CASSRADRGSPGELFF.

Points on this clonotype: This may come from a read error, since a much larger clone is one base off. This chain links TRBV20-1 with TRBJ2-1, with 9 positions matching TRBD2. The CDR3 contains 15 residues. After removal of 5 bases from V and 6 bases from J, the junction contained 11 bases not matched to a gene. CDR1 is DFQATT and CDR2 is SNEGSKA in the germline V gene (reference sequence). In nucleotides, the CDR3 is TGCAGTGCTTGCGACAGCCTAGCGGGGTGCAATGAGCAGTTCTTC. This codes for CSACDSLAGCNEQFF.

This clonotype was counted at least ten times. CDR3 DNA sequence: TGTGCCAGCAGTTGGGAACAATACGCGATCCCTGAAGCTTTCTTT. Protein sequence: CASSWEQYAIPEAFF. J is TRBJ1-1 and V is TRBV28; D is uncertain. The V and J ends lost 4 bases and 6 bases respectively, with 18 bases between them. Germline V lookup: CDR1 MDHEN, CDR2 SYDVKM. This CDR3 comprises 15 residues.

This clonotype appeared many times. CDR3 loop: CATKMSGLAGQDTQYF. The CDR3, as DNA: TGTGCCACCAAGATGTCTGGGCTAGCGGGCCAAGATACGCAGTATTTT. The V call is TRBV15, the J call TRBJ2-3; 8 nucleotides line up with TRBD2. The CDR3 is 16 residues long. The germline V gene encodes CDR1 LNHNV and CDR2 YYDKDF (reference sequence). Trimming took 7 bases from V and 5 from J; bases not matched to a gene: 14.

The J gene is TRBJ1-2, the V gene TRBV5-5; TRBD1 agrees at 7 bases. Germline V gene lookup returns CDR1 SGHKS and CDR2 YYEKEE (reference sequence). V lost 4 bases, J lost 5 bases, and 11 bases stayed unmatched. The CDR3 covers 15 residues. DNA of the CDR3: TGTGCCAGCAGCGGGGAACCAGGGGGTTGGTATGGCTACACCTTC. It specifies CASSGEPGGWYGYTF.

This clonotype was counted only a few times. Here the CDR3 DNA reads TGTGCCAGCAGTCCCCAGCCAGGGACAGATACGCAGTATTTT. This gives the protein CASSPQPGTDTQYF. V is TRBV28 and J is TRBJ2-3; perhaps TRBD1 as D (5 bases). The germline V and J ends were trimmed by 5 bases and 3 bases, with 12 bases remaining between them. CDR3 length: 14 amino acids. CDR1 is MDHEN, CDR2 SYDVKM, per germline.

This chain links TRBV14 with TRBJ2-3, with TRBD2 matching over 12 bases. V shed 6 bases, J shed 6 bases, and the junction held 10 bases outside the gene matches. Germline V CDR1 and CDR2: SGHDN, FVKESK. This CDR3 comprises 16 residues. The CDR3 nucleotides are TGTGCCAGCAGACTGACTAGCGGGAGTTGGTCCGATACGCAGTATTTT. It yields the protein CASRLTSGSWSDTQYF.